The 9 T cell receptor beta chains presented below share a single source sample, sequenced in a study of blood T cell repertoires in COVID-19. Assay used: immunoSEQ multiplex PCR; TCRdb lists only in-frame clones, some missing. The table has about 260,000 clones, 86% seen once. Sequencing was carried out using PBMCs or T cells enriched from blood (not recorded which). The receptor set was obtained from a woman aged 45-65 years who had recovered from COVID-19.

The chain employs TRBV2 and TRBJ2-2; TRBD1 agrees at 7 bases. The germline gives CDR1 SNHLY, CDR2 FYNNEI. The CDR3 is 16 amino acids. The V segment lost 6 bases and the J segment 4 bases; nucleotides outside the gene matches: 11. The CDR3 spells CASSEEQTGITGELFF. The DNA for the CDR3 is TGTGCCAGCAGCGAGGAGCAGACAGGGATCACCGGGGAGCTGTTTTTT.

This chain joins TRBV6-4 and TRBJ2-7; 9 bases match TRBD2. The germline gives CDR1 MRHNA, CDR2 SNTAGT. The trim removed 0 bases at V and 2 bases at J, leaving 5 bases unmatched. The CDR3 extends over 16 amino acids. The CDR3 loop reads CASSDSGGRAPYEQYF. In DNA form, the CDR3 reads TGTGCCAGCAGTGACTCTGGCGGGAGGGCCCCCTACGAGCAGTACTTC.

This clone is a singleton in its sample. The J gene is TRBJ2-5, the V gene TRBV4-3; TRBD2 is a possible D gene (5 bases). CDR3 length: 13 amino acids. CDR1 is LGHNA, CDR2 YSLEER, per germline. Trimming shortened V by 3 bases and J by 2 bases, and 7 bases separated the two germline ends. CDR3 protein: CASSHRTQETQYF. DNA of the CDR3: TGCGCCAGCAGCCACAGGACTCAAGAGACCCAGTACTTC.

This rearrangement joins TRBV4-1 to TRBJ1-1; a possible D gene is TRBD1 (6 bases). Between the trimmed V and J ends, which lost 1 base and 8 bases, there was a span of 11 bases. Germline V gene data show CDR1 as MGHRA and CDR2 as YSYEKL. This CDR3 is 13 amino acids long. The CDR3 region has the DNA TGCGCCAGCAGCCAAGTTCCGACAGGAGAAGCTTTCTTT. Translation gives CASSQVPTGEAFF.

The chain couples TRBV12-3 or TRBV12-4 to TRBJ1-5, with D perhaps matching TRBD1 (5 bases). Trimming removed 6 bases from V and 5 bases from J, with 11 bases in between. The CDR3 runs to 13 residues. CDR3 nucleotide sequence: TGTGCCAGCAGCCCCAGGGTTTATCAGCCCCAGCATTTT. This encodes CASSPRVYQPQHF.

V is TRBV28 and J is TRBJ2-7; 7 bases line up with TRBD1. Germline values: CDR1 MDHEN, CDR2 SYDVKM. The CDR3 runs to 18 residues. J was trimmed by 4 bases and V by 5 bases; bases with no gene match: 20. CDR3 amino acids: CASSLTLMETGFRYEQYF. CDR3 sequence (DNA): TGTGCCAGCAGTCTGACACTAATGGAGACAGGGTTCCGGTACGAGCAGTACTTC. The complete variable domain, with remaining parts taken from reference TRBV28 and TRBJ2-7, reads DVKVTQSSRYLVKRTGEKVFLECVQDMDHENMFWYRQDPGLGLRLIYFSYDVKMKEKGDIPEGYSVSREKKERFSLILESASTNQTSMYLCASSLTLMETGFRYEQYFGPGTRLTVT.

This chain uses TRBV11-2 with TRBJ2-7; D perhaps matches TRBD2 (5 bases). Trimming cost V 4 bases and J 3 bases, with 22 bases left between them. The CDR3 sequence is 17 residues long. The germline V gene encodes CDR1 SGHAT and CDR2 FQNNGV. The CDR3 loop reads CASSSRRGPSGNYEQYF. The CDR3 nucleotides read TGTGCCAGCAGCTCCCGACGTGGACCCTCCGGGAACTACGAGCAGTACTTC. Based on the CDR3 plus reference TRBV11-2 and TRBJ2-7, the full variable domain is EAGVAQSPRYKIIEKRQSVAFWCNPISGHATLYWYQQILGQGPKLLIQFQNNGVVDDSQLPKDRFSAERLKGVDSTLKIQPAKLEDSAVYLCASSSRRGPSGNYEQYFGPGTRLTVT.

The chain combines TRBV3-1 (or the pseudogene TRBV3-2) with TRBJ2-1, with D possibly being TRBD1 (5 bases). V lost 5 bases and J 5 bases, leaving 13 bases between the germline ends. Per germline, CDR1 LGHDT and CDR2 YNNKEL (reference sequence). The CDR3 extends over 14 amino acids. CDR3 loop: CASSTLLGDNEQFF. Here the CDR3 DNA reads TGTGCCAGCAGCACCCTCCTAGGGGACAATGAGCAGTTCTTC.

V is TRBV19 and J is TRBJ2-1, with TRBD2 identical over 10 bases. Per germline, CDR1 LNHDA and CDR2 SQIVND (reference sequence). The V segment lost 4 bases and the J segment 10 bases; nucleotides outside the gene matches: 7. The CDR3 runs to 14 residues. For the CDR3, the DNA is TGTGCCAGTAGTAGAGCGGGAGGGGTAGGCGAGCAGTTCTTC. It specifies CASSRAGGVGEQFF.